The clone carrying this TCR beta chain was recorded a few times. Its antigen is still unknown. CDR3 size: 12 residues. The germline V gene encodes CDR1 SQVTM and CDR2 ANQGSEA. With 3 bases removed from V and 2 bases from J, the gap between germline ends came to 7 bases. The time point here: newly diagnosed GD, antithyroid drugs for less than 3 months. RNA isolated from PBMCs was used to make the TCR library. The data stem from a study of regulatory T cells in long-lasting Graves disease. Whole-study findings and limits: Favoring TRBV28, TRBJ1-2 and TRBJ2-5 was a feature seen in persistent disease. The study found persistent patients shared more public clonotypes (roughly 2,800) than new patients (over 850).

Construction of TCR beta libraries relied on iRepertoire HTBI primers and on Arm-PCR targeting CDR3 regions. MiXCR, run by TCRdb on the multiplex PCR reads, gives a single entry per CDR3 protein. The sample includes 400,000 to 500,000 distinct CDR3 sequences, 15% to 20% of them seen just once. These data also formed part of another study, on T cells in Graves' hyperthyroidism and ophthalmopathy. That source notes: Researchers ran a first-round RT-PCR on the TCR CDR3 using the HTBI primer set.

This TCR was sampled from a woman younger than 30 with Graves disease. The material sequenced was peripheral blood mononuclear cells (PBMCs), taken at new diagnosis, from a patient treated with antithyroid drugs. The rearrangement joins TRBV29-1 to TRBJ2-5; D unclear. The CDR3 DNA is TGCAGCGTTGATGGACCACAAGAGACCCAGTACTTC. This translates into CSVDGPQETQYF.